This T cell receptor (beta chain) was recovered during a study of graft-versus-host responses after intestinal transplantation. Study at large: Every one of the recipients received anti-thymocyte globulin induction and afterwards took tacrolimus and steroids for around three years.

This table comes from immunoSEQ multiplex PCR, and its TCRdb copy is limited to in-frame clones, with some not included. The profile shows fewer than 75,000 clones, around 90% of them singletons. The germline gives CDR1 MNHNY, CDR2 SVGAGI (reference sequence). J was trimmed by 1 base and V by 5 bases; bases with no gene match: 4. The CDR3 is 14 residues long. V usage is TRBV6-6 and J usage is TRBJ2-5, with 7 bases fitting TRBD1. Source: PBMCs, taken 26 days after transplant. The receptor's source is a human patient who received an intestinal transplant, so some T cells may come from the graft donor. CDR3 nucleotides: TGTGCCAGCAGTGGACCAGGGGGCCAAGAGACCCAGTACTTC. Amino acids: CASSGPGGQETQYF.